The rows below give T cell receptor beta chains drawn from one sample of a study of T-cell reconstitution after alpha-beta-depleted transplantation in children. One entry per CDR3 protein results from TCRdb running MiXCR on the PCR reads. The sample contains about 290,000 distinct CDR3 sequences, 6.5% to 9% of which appear only once. The source was peripheral blood, collected 360 days after TCRalphabeta/CD19-depleted stem cell transplant. Receptors originate from a female patient aged 2-9 years who had a stem cell transplant for Fanconi anemia, so the T cells may come from the graft donor. Both conserved end residues are part of each CDR3. A D gene is named only where the DNA matches it firmly. The listing skips clone size in some rows; elsewhere it reads once, few, many or a size class.

v_call: TRBV28; clone_size: many; j_call: TRBJ1-5; d_call: -; cdr3_length: 15; cdr3_aa: CASSDRRIGNQPQHF; cdr3_nt: TGTGCCAGCAGCGACAGGCGGATTGGCAATCAGCCCCAGCATTTT
v_call: TRBV3-1; clone_size: -; j_call: TRBJ2-7; d_call: -; cdr3_length: 13; cdr3_aa: CASSQGGFYEQYF; cdr3_nt: TGTGCCAGCAGCCAGGGGGGATTCTACGAGCAGTACTTC
v_call: TRBV7-2; clone_size: -; j_call: TRBJ2-3; d_call: -; cdr3_length: 15; cdr3_aa: CASSSRLVNTDTQYF; cdr3_nt: TGTGCCAGCAGCTCTCGGCTAGTAAACACAGATACGCAGTATTTT
v_call: TRBV15; clone_size: many; j_call: TRBJ2-7; d_call: TRBD2; cdr3_length: 13; cdr3_aa: CATSRVSGYEQYF; cdr3_nt: TGTGCCACCAGCAGAGTTAGCGGGTACGAGCAGTACTTC
v_call: TRBV12-3/TRBV12-4; clone_size: many; j_call: TRBJ2-2; d_call: -; cdr3_length: 14; cdr3_aa: CASSLGGRTGELFF; cdr3_nt: TGTGCCAGCAGTTTAGGGGGAAGGACCGGGGAGCTGTTTTTT
v_call: TRBV5-1; clone_size: many; j_call: TRBJ1-5; d_call: TRBD1; cdr3_length: 14; cdr3_aa: CASRTGPENQPQHF; cdr3_nt: TGCGCCAGCAGGACAGGGCCTGAGAATCAGCCCCAGCATTTT
v_call: TRBV20-1; clone_size: many; j_call: TRBJ2-7; d_call: TRBD2; cdr3_length: 16; cdr3_aa: CSGATSLAGKIYEQYF; cdr3_nt: TGCAGTGGCGCAACCTCACTAGCGGGGAAAATTTACGAGCAGTACTTC
v_call: TRBV29-1; clone_size: many; j_call: TRBJ1-1; d_call: -; cdr3_length: 11; cdr3_aa: CSVEGPIEAFF; cdr3_nt: TGCAGCGTTGAAGGGCCCATCGAAGCTTTCTTT
v_call: TRBV5-4; clone_size: few; j_call: TRBJ2-1; d_call: -; cdr3_length: 17; cdr3_aa: CASSLDLQAAAYNEQFF; cdr3_nt: TGTGCCAGCAGCCTTGACCTACAGGCGGCAGCCTACAATGAGCAGTTCTTC
v_call: TRBV29-1; clone_size: many; j_call: TRBJ2-5; d_call: -; cdr3_length: 12; cdr3_aa: CSVGRSQETQYF; cdr3_nt: TGCAGCGTTGGCAGGAGCCAAGAGACCCAGTACTTC
v_call: TRBV11-1; clone_size: once; j_call: TRBJ1-2; d_call: -; cdr3_length: 20; cdr3_aa: CASSFPVGGQGPISFYGYTF; cdr3_nt: TGTGCCAGCAGCTTCCCCGTTGGGGGCCAGGGGCCTATTAGTTTCTATGGCTACACCTTC
v_call: TRBV7-3; clone_size: many; j_call: TRBJ2-2; d_call: -; cdr3_length: 16; cdr3_aa: CASSRGRLVNTGELFF; cdr3_nt: TGTGCCAGCAGCCGCGGTCGACTAGTGAACACCGGGGAGCTGTTTTTT
v_call: TRBV18; clone_size: -; j_call: TRBJ1-2; d_call: TRBD1; cdr3_length: 17; cdr3_aa: CASSPLLSGGSDYGYTF; cdr3_nt: TGTGCCAGCTCACCGCTCTTGTCAGGGGGCAGTGACTATGGCTACACCTTC
v_call: TRBV27; clone_size: many; j_call: TRBJ1-5; d_call: -; cdr3_length: 16; cdr3_aa: CASSLGQSYSNQPQHF; cdr3_nt: TGTGCCAGCAGTTTAGGGCAGTCCTATAGCAATCAGCCCCAGCATTTT
v_call: TRBV20-1; clone_size: many; j_call: TRBJ1-2; d_call: -; cdr3_length: 13; cdr3_aa: CSAPRVANYGYTF; cdr3_nt: TGCAGTGCGCCCAGGGTGGCGAACTATGGCTACACCTTC
v_call: TRBV12-5; clone_size: many; j_call: TRBJ2-2; d_call: -; cdr3_length: 13; cdr3_aa: CASGLPGTGELFF; cdr3_nt: TGTGCTAGTGGTTTGCCAGGGACCGGGGAGCTGTTTTTT
v_call: TRBV6-1; clone_size: few; j_call: TRBJ2-3; d_call: TRBD2; cdr3_length: 16; cdr3_aa: CASSGSSGGATDTQYF; cdr3_nt: TGTGCCAGCAGTGGATCCAGCGGGGGGGCAACAGATACGCAGTATTTT
v_call: TRBV5-1; clone_size: many; j_call: TRBJ2-3; d_call: TRBD2; cdr3_length: 15; cdr3_aa: CASSSLAGVADTQYF; cdr3_nt: TGCGCCAGCAGCTCTCTAGCGGGAGTCGCGGATACGCAGTATTTT
v_call: TRBV7-2; clone_size: many; j_call: TRBJ1-6; d_call: -; cdr3_length: 15; cdr3_aa: CASSLRPQGNSPLHF; cdr3_nt: TGTGCCAGCAGCTTACGTCCGCAGGGTAATTCACCCCTCCACTTT
v_call: TRBV12-3/TRBV12-4; clone_size: many; j_call: TRBJ1-4; d_call: -; cdr3_length: 15; cdr3_aa: CASSPSGTRNEKLFF; cdr3_nt: TGTGCCAGCAGTCCCTCCGGGACCAGGAATGAAAAACTGTTTTTT
v_call: TRBV18; clone_size: few; j_call: TRBJ1-1; d_call: -; cdr3_length: 13; cdr3_aa: CASPEPGTTEAFF; cdr3_nt: TGTGCCAGCCCCGAGCCAGGTACCACTGAAGCTTTCTTT
v_call: TRBV7-9; clone_size: few; j_call: TRBJ2-7; d_call: -; cdr3_length: 12; cdr3_aa: CASSYPHYEQYF; cdr3_nt: TGTGCCAGCAGTTACCCCCATTACGAGCAGTACTTC
v_call: TRBV10-3; clone_size: few; j_call: TRBJ1-5; d_call: TRBD1; cdr3_length: 17; cdr3_aa: CAISETITQGAKQPQHF; cdr3_nt: TGTGCCATCAGTGAGACCATCACGCAGGGGGCTAAGCAGCCCCAGCATTTT
v_call: TRBV28; clone_size: few; j_call: TRBJ1-1; d_call: -; cdr3_length: 14; cdr3_aa: CASSFTGDYTEAFF; cdr3_nt: TGTGCCAGCAGTTTCACCGGGGATTACACTGAAGCTTTCTTT
v_call: TRBV28; clone_size: many; j_call: TRBJ2-1; d_call: -; cdr3_length: 12; cdr3_aa: CASSRDHNEQFF; cdr3_nt: TGTGCCAGCAGTCGTGACCACAATGAGCAGTTCTTC
v_call: TRBV7-8; clone_size: few; j_call: TRBJ1-2; d_call: TRBD1; cdr3_length: 15; cdr3_aa: CASSSPGTGIYGYTF; cdr3_nt: TGTGCCAGCAGCTCGCCCGGGACAGGGATCTATGGCTACACCTTC
v_call: TRBV4-1; clone_size: many; j_call: TRBJ2-1; d_call: TRBD2; cdr3_length: 18; cdr3_aa: CASSHRWRAGGLYNEQFF; cdr3_nt: TGCGCCAGCAGCCACAGATGGCGAGCGGGAGGTCTATACAATGAGCAGTTCTTC
v_call: TRBV20-1; clone_size: many; j_call: TRBJ1-2; d_call: -; cdr3_length: 14; cdr3_aa: CSAREKGTNYGYTF; cdr3_nt: TGCAGTGCTAGAGAGAAGGGGACCAACTATGGCTACACCTTC